This TCR beta chain emerged from a study of T cell responses to AZD1222 COVID-19 vaccine. Study-wide results and caveats: Repertoire sampling happened only post peak T cell response. Donors in the cohort were predominantly white British and more often female, and clonal diversity was possibly underestimated. Reportedly, nearly half of unique spike TCRs recognized epitopes outside B.1.351/B.1.1.7 mutations. Two AZD1222 doses significantly raised spike-specific TCR breadth and depth over controls.

The method was immunoSEQ multiplex PCR; TCRdb's version includes in-frame clones alone and lacks a portion of them. The table includes 150,000 to 200,000 clones, 90% to 95% detected once. The ends were cut back, 7 bases at V and 0 bases at J, with 19 bases in the middle. This CDR3 contains 17 residues. Germline V CDR1 and CDR2: SGHTA, FQGNSA. Details on this clone: What it binds is unknown.

The sample was peripheral blood, taken on day 0 of AZD1222 vaccination. V gene TRBV7-2 combines with J gene TRBJ1-3; weak D call: TRBD1 (6 bases). This receptor was taken from an adult in good health. CDR3: CASTPGQGTYSGNTIYF. Here the CDR3 DNA reads TGTGCCAGCACCCCGGGGCAGGGGACCTACTCTGGAAACACCATATATTTT.